This T cell receptor beta chain was documented in a study of blood T cell repertoires in COVID-19. Trimming took 2 bases from V and 0 from J, leaving 8 bases between them. Germline values: CDR1 SGDLS, CDR2 YYNGEE. CDR3 length: 15 amino acids. During the 2 weeks before they entered the study, exposed participants had met someone with a PCR-confirmed or clinician-diagnosed COVID-19 case. In the study's own analysis: Scientists estimated how many nucleated cells there were by amplifying reference gene primers. TCRdb keeps only in-frame clones here, not all; method: immunoSEQ multiplex PCR. V, J and clone size were drawn from that table, and D and trimming were deduced from the DNA. The sample yields around 400,000 clones, roughly 90% seen once.

The sequenced material came from PBMCs or T cells enriched from blood (not recorded which). This sequence joins TRBV9 and TRBJ1-4, with D hard to call. This clonotype originated in a woman in her late teens or twenties who had been exposed to COVID-19. Here the CDR3 reads CASSVGPTTNEKLFF. CDR3 DNA: TGTGCCAGCAGCGTGGGCCCGACAACTAATGAAAAACTGTTTTTT.